Below are 7 T cell receptor beta chains sequenced from a single sample in a study of identical twins (dated by TCRdb to about 2016). Receptors were amplified or captured by 5' RACE. The sequencing machine was an Illumina HiSeq 2000. TCRdb reran the public reads through fastp at Q25 and MiXCR, keeping productive beta chains. Every CDR3 protein is listed once, alongside the most common genes and DNA of its rows. Present in this sample are approximately 700,000 distinct CDR3 sequences, over 15% of which were seen just once. About 12% of the sample belongs to the ten largest clones. These data also featured in a second study, about T cells expressing NK-cell markers.

The sequencing sample was made of PBMCs. These receptor sequences come from a woman aged 18-29 years in good health.

The chain recombines TRBV12-3 or TRBV12-4 with TRBJ2-1; unclear D gene. The CDR3 sequence is 12 residues long. Trimming removed 4 bases at V and 10 bases at J, with 11 bases between. The CDR3 DNA reads TGTGCCAGCAGTTCGGCCCAGAGAGAGCAGTTCTTC. Translating gives CASSSAQREQFF.

In this sample, this clonotype turned up a few times. The V and J genes are TRBV6-1 and TRBJ2-7; TRBD1 aligns across 10 bases. The CDR3 sequence is 13 residues long. The ends lost 8 bases at V and 3 bases at J; junction bases unmatched: 4. Germline loops: CDR1 MNHNS, CDR2 SASEGT. CDR3 in DNA: TGTGCCAGCGGACAGGGGGGATACTACGAGCAGTACTTC. This translates into CASGQGGYYEQYF.

This clonotype was picked up a small number of times. The chain uses TRBV15 and TRBJ2-3; TRBD2 aligns across 8 bases. CDR1 LNHNV and CDR2 YYDKDF come from the germline V gene (reference sequence). J was trimmed by 12 bases and V by 3 bases; bases with no gene match: 8. The CDR3 spans 13 residues. CDR3 in DNA: TGTGCCACCAGCAGGGAGTTTCTAGCGGGTCAGTATTTT. Translated: CATSREFLAGQYF.

J is TRBJ2-3 and V is TRBV9; 8 bases map to TRBD1. Germline CDR1 and CDR2: SGDLS and YYNGEE. There are 15 residues in the CDR3. Unmatched junction bases numbered 4, after V lost 2 bases and J lost 2 bases. This CDR3 reads CASSVRGPLTDTQYF. CDR3 bases: TGTGCCAGCAGCGTCAGGGGGCCCCTCACAGATACGCAGTATTTT.

This clonotype has just a few counts. The chain is built from TRBV20-1 and TRBJ1-5; 11 bases map to TRBD1. Germline CDR1 is DFQATT and CDR2 is SNEGSKA (reference sequence). V lost 6 bases to trimming and J lost 7 bases; unmatched junction nucleotides: 8. The CDR3 spans 14 residues. The CDR3 coding sequence is TGCAGTGCCCCGGGACAGGGGGTAGGGCAGCCCCAGCATTTT. Protein: CSAPGQGVGQPQHF.

This clonotype was seen only a few times. The chain has TRBV12-3 or TRBV12-4 and TRBJ1-4, with 9 bases aligning to TRBD1. V trimming: 5 bases; J trimming: 8 bases; junction bases outside the gene matches: 9. The CDR3 is 15 residues long. The CDR3 protein is CASSPRGQGGEKLFF. Written as DNA, the CDR3 is TGTGCCAGCAGTCCCAGGGGACAGGGAGGGGAAAAACTGTTTTTT.

This clonotype was detected many times. The rearrangement links TRBV10-2 to TRBJ2-3, with TRBD2 matching 12 bases. The CDR3 runs 17 residues. From germline, CDR1 is WSHSY and CDR2 SAAADI. V was clipped by 6 bases and J by 2 bases; unmatched bases: 9. Here the CDR3 DNA reads TGCGCCAGCAGGGGGACTAGCGGGTTCCGATACACAGATACGCAGTATTTT. Translation gives CASRGTSGFRYTDTQYF.